One and the same sample provided the 11 T cell receptor beta chains below, sequenced in a study of T cell responses to AZD1222 COVID-19 vaccine. Only in-frame clones appear in the TCRdb table, and some are missing; sequencing was by immunoSEQ multiplex PCR. The repertoire holds 85,000 to 95,000 clones, with about 88% as singletons. The input for sequencing was peripheral blood, taken 28 days after the second AZD1222 dose. The receptors shown here come from an adult who received the AZD1222 COVID-19 vaccine.

The chain employs TRBV3-1 (or the pseudogene TRBV3-2) and TRBJ1-5, with TRBD1 matching 8 bases. CDR1 and CDR2 from the germline V gene are LGHDT and YNNKEL (reference sequence). The CDR3 loop spans 14 amino acids. V dropped 5 bases and J dropped 7; count of bases not matched to a gene: 7. The CDR3 DNA sequence: TGTGCCAGCAGCGTGCGGACAGGGAACCAGCCCCAGCATTTT. Translation gives CASSVRTGNQPQHF.

The chain links TRBV6-5 to TRBJ1-1, with a weak D call TRBD1 (5 bases). Trimming removed 10 bases at V and 1 base at J, with 10 bases between. The CDR3 length is 12 residues. CDR1 and CDR2 from the germline V gene are MNHEY and SVGAGI. CDR3 DNA sequence: TGTGCCATCAGCCAGGGGAACACTGAAGCTTTCTTT. Translation gives CAISQGNTEAFF.

This clone appeared once. The J gene is TRBJ2-2, the V gene TRBV11-3; D is unclear. This CDR3 comprises 13 residues. Between the trimmed V and J ends, which lost 4 bases and 0 bases, there was a span of 3 bases. Looked up from germline, CDR1 is SGHNT and CDR2 is YENEEA. CDR3 protein: CASSSPNTGELFF. CDR3 in DNA: TGTGCCAGCAGCTCTCCGAACACCGGGGAGCTGTTTTTT.

This chain uses TRBV12-3 or TRBV12-4 with TRBJ2-7, with TRBD1 matching 7 bases. Unmatched junction bases numbered 7, after V lost 7 bases and J lost 4 bases. The CDR3 contains 13 residues. DNA of the CDR3: TGTGCCAGCACCCCACAGGGGAATTACGAGCAGTACTTC. Translated, it gives CASTPQGNYEQYF.

V usage is TRBV19 and J usage is TRBJ1-5; TRBD1 might be the D (5 bases). Germline CDR1 reads LNHDA; CDR2 reads SQIVND (reference sequence). The CDR3 runs to 14 residues. Trimming pared 5 bases from V and 7 bases from J, leaving 15 bases between. CDR3 protein: CASSPGRQGQPQHF. CDR3 nucleotide sequence: TGTGCCAGTAGTCCTGGGAGGCAGGGCCAGCCCCAGCATTTT.

This clone was recorded once. The CDR3 spells CASSPGRGGSYNEQFF. CDR3 nucleotide sequence: TGTGCCAGCAGCCCCGGGCGGGGTGGCTCCTACAATGAGCAGTTCTTC. This chain uses TRBV3-1 (or the pseudogene TRBV3-2) with TRBJ2-1, with D possibly matching TRBD2 (6 bases). Germline CDR1 reads LGHDT; CDR2 reads YNNKEL (reference sequence). Between the trimmed V and J ends, which lost 4 bases and 0 bases, there was a span of 13 bases. There are 16 residues in the CDR3.

This clone has more than one count but fewer than ten. The chain couples TRBV19 to TRBJ2-1; 11 bases match TRBD2. Losses at the gene ends were 3 bases for V and 0 bases for J; bases not matched to a gene: 22. CDR3 length: 23 amino acids. CDR1 and CDR2 from the germline V gene are LNHDA and SQIVND (reference sequence). The CDR3 DNA follows: TGTGCCAGTAGTATCCGTCCGTCGGCGAGACTAGCGGGGTTTTCGAGCTCCTACAATGAGCAGTTCTTC. This sequence encodes CASSIRPSARLAGFSSSYNEQFF.

The gene calls are TRBV7-9 and TRBJ2-3; 7 bases are shared with TRBD1. The CDR3 consists of 16 residues. The germline gives CDR1 SEHNR, CDR2 FQNEAQ (reference sequence). The junction had 9 bases not matched to a gene; V was cut back by 1 base and J by 5 bases. CDR3 sequence (DNA): TGTGCCAGCAGCTTAGTCGGGGCCGCAGGGGGAGATACGCAGTATTTT. This encodes CASSLVGAAGGDTQYF.

The V call is TRBV5-4, the J call TRBJ2-1; unclear D gene. From germline, CDR1 is SGHNT and CDR2 YYREEE (reference sequence). This CDR3 region has 15 residues. Trimming shortened V by 0 bases and J by 0 bases, and 7 bases separated the two germline ends. Here the CDR3 DNA reads TGTGCCAGCAGCTTGGACGGGTCCTCCTACAATGAGCAGTTCTTC. Translation: CASSLDGSSYNEQFF.

J is TRBJ2-1 and V is TRBV6-1, with D perhaps matching TRBD2 (6 bases). Germline V gene data show CDR1 as MNHNS and CDR2 as SASEGT. The V and J ends lost 2 bases and 3 bases respectively, with 14 bases between them. This CDR3 spans 16 amino acids. The CDR3 here is CASSEPRSGVYNEQFF. CDR3 coding DNA: TGTGCCAGCAGTGAACCCAGGTCGGGGGTCTACAATGAGCAGTTCTTC.

The CDR3 here is CASSFIENTEAFF. CDR3 sequence (DNA): TGTGCCAGCTCATTTATAGAGAACACTGAAGCTTTCTTT. This rearrangement joins TRBV18 to TRBJ1-1; D is ambiguous. Germline V gene sequence: CDR1 KGHSH, CDR2 LQKENI. Between the trimmed V and J ends, which lost 5 bases and 1 base, there was a span of 8 bases. This CDR3 spans 13 amino acids.